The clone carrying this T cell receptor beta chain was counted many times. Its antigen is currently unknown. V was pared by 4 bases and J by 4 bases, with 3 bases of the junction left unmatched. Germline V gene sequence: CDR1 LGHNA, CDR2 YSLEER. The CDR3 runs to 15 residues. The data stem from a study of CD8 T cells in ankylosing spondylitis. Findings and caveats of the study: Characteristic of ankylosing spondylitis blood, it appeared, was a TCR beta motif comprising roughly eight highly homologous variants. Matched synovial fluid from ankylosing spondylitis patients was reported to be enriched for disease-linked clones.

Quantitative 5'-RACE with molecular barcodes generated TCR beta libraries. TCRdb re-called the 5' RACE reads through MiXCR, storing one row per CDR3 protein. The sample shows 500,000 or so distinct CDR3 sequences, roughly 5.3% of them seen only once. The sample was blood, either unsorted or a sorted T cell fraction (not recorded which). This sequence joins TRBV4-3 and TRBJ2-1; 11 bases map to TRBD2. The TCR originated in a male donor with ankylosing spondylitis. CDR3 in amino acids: CASSRGLAGYNEQFF. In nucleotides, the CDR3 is TGCGCCAGCAGCCGCGGACTAGCGGGTTACAATGAGCAGTTCTTC.